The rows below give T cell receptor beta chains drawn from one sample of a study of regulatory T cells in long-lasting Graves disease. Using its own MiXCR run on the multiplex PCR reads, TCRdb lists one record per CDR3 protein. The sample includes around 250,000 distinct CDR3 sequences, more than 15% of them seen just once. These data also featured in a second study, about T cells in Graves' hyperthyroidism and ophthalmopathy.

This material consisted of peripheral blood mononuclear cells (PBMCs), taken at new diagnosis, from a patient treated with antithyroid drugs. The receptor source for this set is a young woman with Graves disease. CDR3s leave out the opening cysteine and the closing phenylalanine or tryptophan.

CDR3aa: ASRQGGLYEQY
v_gene: TRBV6-1
j_gene: TRBJ2-7

CDR3aa: SASNDVGNTIY
v_gene: TRBV20-1
j_gene: TRBJ1-3

CDR3aa: ASSWMGQGSTGELF
v_gene: TRBV5-4
j_gene: TRBJ2-2

CDR3aa: ASSHPNRVSETQY
v_gene: TRBV4-1
j_gene: TRBJ2-5

CDR3aa: ANSQLGDRGEQY
v_gene: TRBV2
j_gene: TRBJ2-7

CDR3aa: ASSEGGVESNQPQH
v_gene: TRBV2
j_gene: TRBJ1-5

CDR3aa: ASSLVRKNTEAF
v_gene: TRBV5-1
j_gene: TRBJ1-1

CDR3aa: ASSPQDLIPETQY
v_gene: TRBV18
j_gene: TRBJ2-5

CDR3aa: ASSFGTSGGEQF
v_gene: TRBV12-3/TRBV12-4
j_gene: TRBJ2-1

CDR3aa: SARGQYSNQPQH
v_gene: TRBV20-1
j_gene: TRBJ1-5

CDR3aa: SAGGGTETSPLH
v_gene: TRBV20-1
j_gene: TRBJ1-6

CDR3aa: ASSQDWSGPSSKDTQY
v_gene: TRBV3-1
j_gene: TRBJ2-3

CDR3aa: ASRLITGYEQY
v_gene: TRBV6-1
j_gene: TRBJ2-7

CDR3aa: ASSLAVVSNQPQH
v_gene: TRBV12-3/TRBV12-4
j_gene: TRBJ1-5

CDR3aa: ASRTDRPST
v_gene: TRBV5-1
j_gene: TRBJ1-2

CDR3aa: ASILGWRGGVGEQF
v_gene: TRBV6-2/TRBV6-3
j_gene: TRBJ2-1

CDR3aa: ASSLPRLPNTGELF
v_gene: TRBV7-3
j_gene: TRBJ2-2

CDR3aa: ASSQVEDTEAF
v_gene: TRBV3-1
j_gene: TRBJ1-1

CDR3aa: ASSMGLPGNTIY
v_gene: TRBV3-1
j_gene: TRBJ1-3

CDR3aa: ASSLGRRTTNTGELF
v_gene: TRBV7-9
j_gene: TRBJ2-2

CDR3aa: ASSYPPPTYT
v_gene: TRBV6-5
j_gene: TRBJ1-2

CDR3aa: ASSQEGVLNYNEQF
v_gene: TRBV3-1
j_gene: TRBJ2-1

CDR3aa: ASSYRHLNTEAF
v_gene: TRBV6-5
j_gene: TRBJ1-1

CDR3aa: ASSYSTGGQGGVGYT
v_gene: TRBV6-2/TRBV6-3
j_gene: TRBJ1-2

CDR3aa: ASSLKGPRSSYEQY
v_gene: TRBV7-9
j_gene: TRBJ2-7

CDR3aa: ASSSMGLAGVRYEQY
v_gene: TRBV28
j_gene: TRBJ2-7

CDR3aa: ASSSASGASSYNEQF
v_gene: TRBV7-2
j_gene: TRBJ2-1

CDR3aa: ASKAGRSSYEQY
v_gene: TRBV6-1
j_gene: TRBJ2-7

CDR3aa: ASSGLAGTDTQY
v_gene: TRBV2
j_gene: TRBJ2-3